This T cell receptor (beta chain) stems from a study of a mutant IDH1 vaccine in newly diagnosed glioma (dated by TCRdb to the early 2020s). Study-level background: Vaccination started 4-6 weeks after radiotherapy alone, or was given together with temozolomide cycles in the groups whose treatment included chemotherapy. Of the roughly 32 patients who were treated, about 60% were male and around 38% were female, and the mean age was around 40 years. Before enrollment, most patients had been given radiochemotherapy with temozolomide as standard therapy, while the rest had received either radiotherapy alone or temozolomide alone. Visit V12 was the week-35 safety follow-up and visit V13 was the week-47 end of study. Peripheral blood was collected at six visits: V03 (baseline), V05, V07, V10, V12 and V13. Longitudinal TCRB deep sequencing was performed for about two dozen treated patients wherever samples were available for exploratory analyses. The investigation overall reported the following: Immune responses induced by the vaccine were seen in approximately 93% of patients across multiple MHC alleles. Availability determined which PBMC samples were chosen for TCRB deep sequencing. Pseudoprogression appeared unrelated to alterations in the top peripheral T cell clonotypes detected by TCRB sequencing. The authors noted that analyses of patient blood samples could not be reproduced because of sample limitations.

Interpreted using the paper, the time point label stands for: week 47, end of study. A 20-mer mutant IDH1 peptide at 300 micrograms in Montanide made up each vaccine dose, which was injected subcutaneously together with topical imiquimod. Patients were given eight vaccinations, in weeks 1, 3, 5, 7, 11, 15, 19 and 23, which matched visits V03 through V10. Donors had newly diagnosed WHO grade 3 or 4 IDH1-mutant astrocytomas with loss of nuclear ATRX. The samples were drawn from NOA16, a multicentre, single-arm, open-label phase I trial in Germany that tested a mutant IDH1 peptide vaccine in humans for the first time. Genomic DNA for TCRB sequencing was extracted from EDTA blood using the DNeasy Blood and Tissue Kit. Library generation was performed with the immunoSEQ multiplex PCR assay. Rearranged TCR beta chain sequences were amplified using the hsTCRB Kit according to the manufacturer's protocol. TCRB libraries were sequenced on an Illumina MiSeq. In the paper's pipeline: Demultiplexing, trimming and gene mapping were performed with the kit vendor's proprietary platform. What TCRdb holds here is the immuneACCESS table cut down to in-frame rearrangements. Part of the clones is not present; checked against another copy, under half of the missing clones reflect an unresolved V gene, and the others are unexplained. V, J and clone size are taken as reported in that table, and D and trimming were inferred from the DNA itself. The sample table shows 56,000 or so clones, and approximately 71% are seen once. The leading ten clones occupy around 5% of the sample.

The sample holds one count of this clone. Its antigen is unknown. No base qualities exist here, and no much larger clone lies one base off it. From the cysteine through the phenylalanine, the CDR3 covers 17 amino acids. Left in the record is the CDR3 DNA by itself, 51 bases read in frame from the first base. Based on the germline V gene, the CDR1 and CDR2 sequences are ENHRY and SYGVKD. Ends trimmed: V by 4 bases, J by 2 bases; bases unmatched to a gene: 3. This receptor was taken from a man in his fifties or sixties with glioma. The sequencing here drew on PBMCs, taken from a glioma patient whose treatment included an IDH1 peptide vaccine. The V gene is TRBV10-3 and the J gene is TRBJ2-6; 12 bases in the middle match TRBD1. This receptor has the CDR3 CAISGDRGLPGANVLTF. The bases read TGTGCCATCAGTGGGGACAGGGGGCTACCTGGGGCCAACGTCCTGACTTTC.